This TCR beta chain derives from a study of blood T cell repertoires in COVID-19. Study-wide background: PBMCs, B-cell-depleted T cells, or T cells provided the cDNA or gDNA that made up the material.

The germline V and J ends were trimmed by 0 bases and 2 bases, with 15 bases remaining between them. Germline-derived CDR1 and CDR2 are SGHRS and YFSETQ. The CDR3 totals 17 residues. Seattle patients were enrolled during active infection and followed longitudinally. In the source study's methods: Researchers report that nucleated cell counts were estimated from reference gene primer amplification. The protocol was immunoSEQ multiplex PCR, while the TCRdb copy is restricted to in-frame clones and leaves out a portion. V, J and clone size are those of that table, while D and trimming were read from the DNA. The sample comprises a few hundred thousand clones, around nine tenths of which are singletons, and around 17% rests with the top ten.

The sequenced sample was peripheral blood. The clonotype comes from a man aged 50-60 years with COVID-19, enrolled during active disease. V and J are TRBV5-1 and TRBJ1-5; D is uncertain. Here the CDR3 DNA reads TGCGCCAGCAGCTTGGGAGTGGGGTTAGCGGGCAATCAGCCCCAGCATTTT. Translation: CASSLGVGLAGNQPQHF.